The source of this T cell receptor beta chain is a study of T cells in Graves' hyperthyroidism and ophthalmopathy. Study-level results: The model identified upcoming ophthalmopathy a median approximately 6.4 months ahead of onset. Using 13 V-J features, a model discriminated ophthalmopathy from stable hyperthyroidism.

Researchers took RNA transcripts and amplified the TCR beta CDR3 regions from them. An initial round of RT-PCR targeting the TCR CDR3 relied on the HTBI primer set. TCRdb independently ran MiXCR on the multiplex PCR reads; one entry per CDR3 protein. The sample lists about 380,000 distinct CDR3 sequences; approximately 18% were seen once. This clonotype was counted at least ten times. Its cognate antigen is unknown. Trimming removed 7 bases from V and 1 base from J, with 12 bases in between. The CDR3 contains 14 residues. Germline CDR1 reads SNHLY; CDR2 reads FYNNEI. Each ophthalmopathy patient scored at least 3 on the Clinical Activity Score and at least 4 on NOSPECS grade, with duration under 3 months.

Input material: blood. The TCR comes from a man younger than 35 with Graves' ophthalmopathy. The rearrangement uses TRBV2 and TRBJ2-3, with D tentatively TRBD1 or TRBD2 (7 bases each). The CDR3 nucleotides read TGTGCCAGCACGCCAGGGGGGGGCACAGATACGCAGTATTTT. As protein: CASTPGGGTDTQYF.